This TCR beta chain was sequenced for a study of tumor and adjacent non-tumor tissue in lung cancer. Study-level findings and limits: Tumor TCR diversity, when higher, was linked to shorter survival. Compared with tumor, normal lung showed significantly lower TCR diversity.

The template was RNA from unsorted bulk tissue. Donors were chemotherapy-naive, newly diagnosed lung cancer surgical patients in China, August–late 2014. A modified ARM-PCR protocol with three rounds of nested PCR amplified TCRbeta. TCRdb recomputed calls from the multiplex PCR reads with MiXCR, one row per CDR3 protein. The table has under 150,000 distinct CDR3 sequences, 66% seen once. A word on this clonotype: Antigen unknown.

The ends were cut back, 1 base at V and 8 bases at J, with 15 bases in the middle. The CDR3 sequence is 14 residues long. The germline CDR1 and CDR2 sequences are SGHRS and YFSETQ. The sequenced material came from lung tumor tissue. This chain connects TRBV5-1 to TRBJ1-1; D ambiguous. This clonotype originated in a man younger than 45 with non-small cell lung cancer. The CDR3 loop reads CASSLSSVRAEAFF. Written as DNA, the CDR3 is TGCGCCAGCAGCTTGAGCTCCGTCCGGGCGGAAGCTTTCTTT. Full variable domain (remainder filled in from reference TRBV5-1 and TRBJ1-1): KAGVTQTPRYLIKTRGQQVTLSCSPISGHRSVSWYQQTPGQGLQFLFEYFSETQRNKGNFPGRFSGRQFSNSRSEMNVSTLELGDSALYLCASSLSSVRAEAFFGQGTRLTVV.